The 22 T cell receptor beta chains listed next were all sequenced from one sample in a study of OX40 agonist ivuxolimab in advanced cancers. Here immunoSEQ multiplex PCR was the method, and the copy in TCRdb shows in-frame clones only, minus some. The data show some 8,300 clones, approximately 71% seen once. Source: CD4+ or CD8+ T cells sorted from blood, taken in a trial of the OX40 agonist ivuxolimab. Receptors originate from an adult with an advanced solid tumor such as melanoma, head and neck, liver or kidney cancer.

The rearrangement joins TRBV12-5 to TRBJ2-5; D remains unclear. Trimming removed 4 bases at V and 3 bases at J, with 12 bases between. CDR1 and CDR2 (germline): LGHNT, FRNRAP. The CDR3 has 14 amino acids. The CDR3 coding sequence is TGTGCTAGTGGTTCGGTGGACGGCAAAGAGACCCAGTACTTC. As protein: CASGSVDGKETQYF.

The V gene is TRBV4-3, the J gene TRBJ2-7; D is undetermined. The CDR3 runs 14 residues. Trimming took 1 base from V and 2 from J, leaving 9 bases between them. Germline CDR1 reads LGHNA; CDR2 reads YSLEER. CDR3 amino acids: CASSQARTAYEQYF. The CDR3 DNA reads TGCGCCAGCAGCCAAGCCCGGACGGCCTACGAGCAGTACTTC.

The CDR3 protein is CASSDEETDTQYF. The CDR3 DNA reads TGTGCCAGCAGTGACGAGGAGACAGATACGCAGTATTTT. V is TRBV6-4 and J is TRBJ2-3; no firm D call. Germline V gene data show CDR1 as MRHNA and CDR2 as SNTAGT. Between the trimmed V and J ends, which lost 2 bases and 3 bases, there was a span of 6 bases. This CDR3 is 13 amino acids long.

The rearrangement joins TRBV4-2 to TRBJ2-1, with D unclear. From germline, CDR1 is LGHNA and CDR2 YNFKEQ. CDR3 length: 13 residues. Trimming stripped 1 base from V and 3 bases from J, with 4 bases between. The CDR3 DNA reads as TGTGCCAGCAGCCAAGGGGGCTACAATGAGCAGTTCTTC. Translating gives CASSQGGYNEQFF.

The gene calls are TRBV29-1 and TRBJ1-2; possible D gene TRBD1, 6 bases. Trimming stripped 4 bases from V and 4 bases from J, with 22 bases between. The V gene's germline CDR1 is SQVTM and CDR2 ANQGSEA. The length of the CDR3 is 16 residues. CDR3 DNA: TGCAGCGTTGCTGGGGCAGGGGAGCGCCGCGGCTATGGCTACACCTTC. This codes for CSVAGAGERRGYGYTF.

The chain couples TRBV29-1 to TRBJ2-7; TRBD2 matches at 11 bases. From germline, CDR1 is SQVTM and CDR2 ANQGSEA. J lost 5 bases, V lost 5 bases, and 17 bases had no gene match. This CDR3 region has 17 residues. The CDR3 DNA reads as TGCAGCGTTAATAGCCCCCAGACTAGCGGGGTTTTCGACGAGCAGTACTTC. Translated, it gives CSVNSPQTSGVFDEQYF.

V usage is TRBV18 and J usage is TRBJ1-5, with a weak D call TRBD1 (5 bases). CDR1 is KGHSH, CDR2 LQKENI, per germline. The length of the CDR3 is 16 residues. Trimming removed 4 bases at V and 2 bases at J, with 15 bases between. The CDR3 here is CASSLIEPTGNQPQHF. The CDR3, as DNA: TGTGCCAGCTCACTAATTGAACCGACAGGCAATCAGCCCCAGCATTTT.

The J gene is TRBJ1-2, the V gene TRBV28, with 7 bases matching TRBD1. V was clipped by 6 bases and J by 6 bases; unmatched bases: 10. In germline, CDR1 is MDHEN, CDR2 SYDVKM. This CDR3 spans 14 amino acids. The CDR3 sequence: CASSPATGRNGYTF. In nucleotides, the CDR3 is TGTGCCAGCAGCCCCGCGACAGGGAGAAATGGCTACACCTTC.

This clone was observed a single time. The chain links TRBV4-2 to TRBJ2-1; 8 bases are a match to TRBD1. CDR3 size: 16 residues. The ends lost 0 bases at V and 6 bases at J; junction bases unmatched: 7. CDR1 LGHNA and CDR2 YNFKEQ come from the germline V gene. The CDR3 nucleotides read TGTGCCAGCAGCCAAGAGACAGGGGAACCCCTCAATGAGCAGTTCTTC. This sequence encodes CASSQETGEPLNEQFF.

In its sample, this clone ranks as medium-sized. The same CDR3 arises from other DNA sequences in this sample as well. This chain joins TRBV4-3 and TRBJ2-6, with a tentative D call TRBD2 (6 bases). Germline V gene sequence: CDR1 LGHNA, CDR2 YSLEER. This CDR3 region has 16 residues. V gave up 0 bases and J gave up 0 bases, with 6 bases separating them. CDR3 loop: CASSQEGGSGANVLTF. The CDR3 nucleotides are TGCGCCAGCAGCCAAGAGGGAGGCTCTGGGGCCAACGTCCTGACTTTC.

The chain recombines TRBV6-4 with TRBJ2-1; D remains unclear. The CDR3 spans 14 residues. CDR1 and CDR2 from the germline V gene are MRHNA and SNTAGT. V was trimmed by 0 bases and J by 6 bases, leaving 9 bases between them. The CDR3 loop is CASSDSGQPNEQFF. In nucleotides, the CDR3 is TGTGCCAGCAGTGACTCAGGCCAGCCCAATGAGCAGTTCTTC.

V usage is TRBV12-5 and J usage is TRBJ2-5, with D unresolved. Germline V gene data show CDR1 as LGHNT and CDR2 as FRNRAP. Trimming left V 6 bases short and J 5 bases short, with 13 bases between. The CDR3 has 13 amino acids. The CDR3 sequence is CASGRRVLETQYF. The CDR3 DNA follows: TGTGCTAGTGGGCGTCGGGTTTTGGAGACCCAGTACTTC.

This rearrangement joins TRBV4-1 to TRBJ1-4; D is unresolved. This CDR3 has 15 amino acids. The germline V and J ends were trimmed by 4 bases and 5 bases, with 14 bases remaining between them. CDR1 MGHRA and CDR2 YSYEKL come from the germline V gene. The CDR3 DNA is TGCGCCAGCAGCCCCGACATGGACTTAAATGAAAAACTGTTTTTT. As protein: CASSPDMDLNEKLFF.

This clone was seen more than once but under ten times. CDR3 coding DNA: TGTGCCAGCATTTCGTACGAGCAGTACTTC. Translation: CASISYEQYF. The chain has TRBV21-1 and TRBJ2-7; the table assigns TRBD2, which was not confirmed against the DNA. TRBV21-1 is tagged as a pseudogene. This CDR3 region has 10 residues.

By share, this clone counts as medium-sized (0.01 to 0.1%). The gene calls are TRBV27 and TRBJ1-5; 9 bases align to TRBD1. The germline V gene has CDR1 MNHEY and CDR2 SMNVEV (reference sequence). The CDR3 is 13 amino acids. Germline trimming cut 5 bases from V and 5 bases from J; bases unmatched to any gene: 1. In nucleotides, the CDR3 is TGTGCCAGCAGTGGGACAGGGTATCAGCCCCAGCATTTT. Translating it yields CASSGTGYQPQHF.

The rearrangement joins TRBV7-5 to TRBJ1-1. TRBV7-5 is marked as a pseudogene. CDR3 length: 13 residues. CDR3 loop: CASSITMNTEAFF. CDR3 coding DNA: TGTGCCAGCAGCATCACCATGAACACTGAAGCTTTCTTT.

V and J are TRBV5-4 and TRBJ1-5, with 8 bases fitting TRBD1. With 5 bases clipped from V and 2 bases from J, the junction kept 12 bases outside the gene matches. The CDR3 length is 17 residues. Germline V lookup: CDR1 SGHNT, CDR2 YYREEE (reference sequence). CDR3 nucleotide sequence: TGTGCCAGCAGTCTGGACAGGGTGGTGGGCGGCAATCAGCCCCAGCATTTT. It translates to CASSLDRVVGGNQPQHF.

V usage is TRBV5-4 and J usage is TRBJ2-1; 9 bases are shared with TRBD2. Germline V lookup: CDR1 SGHNT, CDR2 YYREEE (reference sequence). After removal of 4 bases from V and 8 bases from J, the junction contained 16 bases not matched to a gene. The length of the CDR3 is 17 residues. This CDR3 reads CASSQEVISGGPHEQFF. In DNA, the CDR3 is TGTGCCAGCAGCCAAGAGGTTATAAGCGGGGGGCCTCATGAGCAGTTCTTC.

The V call is TRBV9, the J call TRBJ2-1, with 11 bases aligning to TRBD2. Looked up from germline, CDR1 is SGDLS and CDR2 is YYNGEE. The trim removed 4 bases at V and 2 bases at J, leaving 5 bases unmatched. This CDR3 region has 16 residues. This CDR3 is CASSPRLAGTYNEQFF. The DNA for the CDR3 is TGTGCCAGCAGCCCCAGACTAGCGGGGACCTACAATGAGCAGTTCTTC.

The table lists this clone with a few counts. The chain links TRBV4-1 to TRBJ2-7, with D possibly matching TRBD1 (6 bases). Germline V gene data show CDR1 as MGHRA and CDR2 as YSYEKL. V was trimmed by 1 base and J by 2 bases, leaving 15 bases between them. The CDR3 covers 16 residues. As DNA, the CDR3 is TGCGCCAGCAGCCAAGCGTCAGACAGGCCGACCTACGAGCAGTACTTC. It specifies CASSQASDRPTYEQYF.

As concerns this clone: One base away lies a much larger clone, so this may be a sequencing read error. The chain has TRBV9 and TRBJ2-2; 10 nucleotides match TRBD2. The CDR3 runs to 18 residues. The V gene's germline CDR1 is SGDLS and CDR2 YYNGEE. The V and J ends lost 0 bases and 5 bases, in that order; junction bases with no gene match: 10. For the CDR3, the DNA is TGTGCCAGCAGCGTAGCCGAGCGGGGGGGCGCAAGAACCGGGGAGCTGTTTTTT. This translates into CASSVAERGGARTGELFF.

This clone turned up a few times. This sequence joins TRBV10-3 and TRBJ1-2, with D unclear. This CDR3 has 14 residues. Trimming took off 0 bases at V and 5 bases at J, with 10 bases between the two ends. In germline, CDR1 is ENHRY, CDR2 SYGVKD. The chain's CDR3 is CAISESVREYGYTF. DNA of the CDR3: TGTGCCATCAGTGAGTCCGTCCGAGAGTATGGCTACACCTTC.